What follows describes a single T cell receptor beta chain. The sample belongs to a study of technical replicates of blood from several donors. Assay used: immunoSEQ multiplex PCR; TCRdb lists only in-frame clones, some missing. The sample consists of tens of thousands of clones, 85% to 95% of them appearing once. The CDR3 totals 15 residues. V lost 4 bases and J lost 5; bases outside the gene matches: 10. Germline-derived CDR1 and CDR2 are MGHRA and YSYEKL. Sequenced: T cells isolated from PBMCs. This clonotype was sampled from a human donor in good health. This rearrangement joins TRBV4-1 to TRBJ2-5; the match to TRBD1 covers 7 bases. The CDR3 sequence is CASSLGTVGMETQYF. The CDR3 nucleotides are TGCGCCAGCAGCCTAGGGACAGTGGGGATGGAGACCCAGTACTTC.